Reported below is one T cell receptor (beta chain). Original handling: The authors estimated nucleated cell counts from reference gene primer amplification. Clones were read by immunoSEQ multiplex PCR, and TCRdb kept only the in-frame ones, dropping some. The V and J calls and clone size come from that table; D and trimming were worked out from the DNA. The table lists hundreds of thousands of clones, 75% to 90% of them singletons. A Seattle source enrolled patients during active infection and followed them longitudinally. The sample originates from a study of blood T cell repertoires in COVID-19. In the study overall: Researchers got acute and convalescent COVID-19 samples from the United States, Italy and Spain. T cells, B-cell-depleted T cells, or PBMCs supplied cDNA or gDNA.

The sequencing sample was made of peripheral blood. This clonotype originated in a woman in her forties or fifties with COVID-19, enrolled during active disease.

The CDR3 loop reads CASSSTAATVETFF. Written as DNA, the CDR3 is TGTGCCAGCAGCTCTACGGCGGCCACGGTAGAGACGTTCTTC. This chain joins TRBV11-2 and TRBJ2-1; D is undetermined. Deletions cut 4 bases from V and 15 bases from J, with 22 bases between. Germline assignment: CDR1 SGHAT and CDR2 FQNNGV. This CDR3 is 14 amino acids long. The whole variable domain, remainder taken from reference TRBV11-2 and TRBJ2-1, is EAGVAQSPRYKIIEKRQSVAFWCNPISGHATLYWYQQILGQGPKLLIQFQNNGVVDDSQLPKDRFSAERLKGVDSTLKIQPAKLEDSAVYLCASSSTAATVETFFGPGTRLTVL.